Below, 11 T cell receptor beta chains from the same sample are listed, as sequenced in a study of neurological immune-mediated disorders. TCRdb re-called the 5' RACE reads with MiXCR, one entry per CDR3 protein. The table has around 44,000 distinct CDR3 sequences, more than 14% seen once. Source material: CD4+ T cells from blood. These receptors were collected from a woman aged 55-70 years with HTLV-1-associated myelopathy (HAM/TSP).

In this sample, this clonotype turned up many times. The chain employs TRBV5-6 and TRBJ1-3; no reliable D call. The ends were cut back, 3 bases at V and 0 bases at J, with 10 bases in the middle. CDR3 length: 15 residues. Germline loops: CDR1 SGHDT, CDR2 YYEEEE. CDR3 in DNA: TGTGCCAGCAGCTCGCCAGTGCGCTCTGGAAACACCATATATTTT. Translated: CASSSPVRSGNTIYF.

The table lists this clonotype with many counts. The chain has TRBV5-1 and TRBJ1-2; 7 bases align to TRBD1. This CDR3 has 14 residues. From germline, CDR1 is SGHRS and CDR2 YFSETQ. V lost 4 bases, J lost 2 bases, and 5 bases stayed unmatched. The CDR3 loop reads CASSPQTGNYGYTF. The CDR3 DNA follows: TGCGCCAGCAGCCCTCAGACAGGGAACTATGGCTACACCTTC.

This clonotype was detected ten times or more. This chain joins TRBV5-1 and TRBJ2-3, with TRBD2 matching over 10 bases. V lost 5 bases and J lost 4; bases outside the gene matches: 4. Looked up from germline, CDR1 is SGHRS and CDR2 is YFSETQ. The CDR3 loop spans 14 amino acids. This CDR3 is CASRGLAGADTQYF. CDR3 sequence (DNA): TGCGCCAGCAGAGGCCTAGCGGGGGCAGATACGCAGTATTTT.

This clonotype has ten or more counts. The CDR3 DNA reads TGTGCCAGCAGTAGTCAGGGAGGATTCGACGAGCAGTACTTC. The encoded protein is CASSSQGGFDEQYF. The chain is built from TRBV2 and TRBJ2-7; D might be TRBD2 (6 bases). The CDR3 extends over 14 amino acids. Germline CDR1 reads SNHLY; CDR2 reads FYNNEI. V gave up 5 bases and J gave up 5 bases, with 16 bases separating them. Based on the CDR3 plus reference TRBV2 and TRBJ2-7, the full variable domain is EPEVTQTPSHQVTQMGQEVILRCVPISNHLYFYWYRQILGQKVEFLVSFYNNEISEKSEIFDDQFSVERPDGSNFTLKIRSTKLEDSAMYFCASSSQGGFDEQYFGPGTRLTVT.

The sample holds many counts of this clonotype. V usage is TRBV12-3 or TRBV12-4 and J usage is TRBJ1-4; 8 bases agree with TRBD1. V dropped 4 bases and J dropped 4; count of bases not matched to a gene: 5. CDR3 length: 15 residues. The CDR3 nucleotides read TGTGCCAGCAGTTCCGGGACAGGCCTTAATGAAAAACTGTTTTTT. Translating it yields CASSSGTGLNEKLFF.

Many counts were recorded for this clonotype. V gene TRBV5-1 combines with J gene TRBJ1-5; 7 bases are a match to TRBD1. The CDR3 runs to 16 residues. Germline lookup yields CDR1 SGHRS and CDR2 YFSETQ. V lost 4 bases to trimming and J lost 7 bases; unmatched junction nucleotides: 14. The CDR3 nucleotides read TGCGCCAGCAGCAAGGATGGGGCAGGGGGAGAACAGCCCCAGCATTTT. Its protein is CASSKDGAGGEQPQHF.

The rearrangement links TRBV21-1 to TRBJ2-1; the D call of TRBD2 is as the table states it, not checked on the DNA. TRBV21-1 represents a pseudogene. This CDR3 is 18 amino acids long. This CDR3 reads CASSKGGLAGCYYNEQFF. The CDR3 nucleotides are TGTGCCAGCAGCAAAGGAGGACTAGCGGGATGCTACTACAATGAGCAGTTCTTC.

This clonotype has a count of ten or more. This rearrangement joins TRBV3-1 to TRBJ2-5; no clear D. Germline-derived CDR1 and CDR2 are LGHDT and YNNKEL (reference sequence). V was trimmed by 0 bases and J by 7 bases, leaving 3 bases between them. The CDR3 covers 11 residues. CDR3 sequence (DNA): TGTGCCAGCAGCCAAGATGGGACCCAGTACTTC. It is translated as CASSQDGTQYF.

This clonotype has at least ten counts. The rearrangement joins TRBV11-2 to TRBJ2-1; tentatively, D is TRBD1 (6 bases). This CDR3 contains 17 residues. Per germline, CDR1 SGHAT and CDR2 FQNNGV. V was shortened by 4 bases and J by 0 bases, with 16 bases between the two germline ends. CDR3: CASSSKGTRSSYNEQFF. The DNA for the CDR3 is TGTGCCAGCAGCTCGAAGGGGACACGTAGCTCCTACAATGAGCAGTTCTTC.

This clonotype was detected many times. This sequence joins TRBV29-1 and TRBJ1-1; 8 bases match TRBD1. V lost 4 bases and J lost 5; bases outside the gene matches: 12. The CDR3 length is 15 residues. From germline, CDR1 is SQVTM and CDR2 ANQGSEA. CDR3 nucleotide sequence: TGCAGCGTTGTGAGGACAGGGACCTTGGGGACTGAAGCTTTCTTT. It codes for CSVVRTGTLGTEAFF.

In its sample, this clonotype is medium-sized. The chain carries TRBV20-1 and TRBJ1-2; D ambiguous. V lost 3 bases and J 2 bases, leaving 4 bases between the germline ends. This CDR3 has 11 amino acids. Germline lookup yields CDR1 DFQATT and CDR2 SNEGSKA (reference sequence). The CDR3 DNA reads TGCAGTGCTAGTCCCAACTATGGCTACACCTTC. It encodes CSASPNYGYTF.